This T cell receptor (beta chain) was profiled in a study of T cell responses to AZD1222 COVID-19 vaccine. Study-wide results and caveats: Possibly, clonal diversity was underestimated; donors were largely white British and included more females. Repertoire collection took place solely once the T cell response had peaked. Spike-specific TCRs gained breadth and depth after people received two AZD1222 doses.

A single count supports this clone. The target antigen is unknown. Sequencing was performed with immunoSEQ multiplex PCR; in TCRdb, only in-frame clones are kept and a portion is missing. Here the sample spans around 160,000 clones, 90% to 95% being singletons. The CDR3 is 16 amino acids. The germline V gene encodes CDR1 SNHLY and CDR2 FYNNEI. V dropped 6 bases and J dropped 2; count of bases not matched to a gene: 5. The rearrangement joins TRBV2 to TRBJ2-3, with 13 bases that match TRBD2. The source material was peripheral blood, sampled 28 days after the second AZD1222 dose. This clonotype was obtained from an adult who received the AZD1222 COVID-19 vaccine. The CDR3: CASRPGTSGVTDTQYF. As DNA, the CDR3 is TGTGCCAGCAGGCCGGGGACTAGCGGGGTCACAGATACGCAGTATTTT.